Following are 28 T cell receptor beta chains from one sample sequenced in a study of blood T cell repertoires in COVID-19. TCRdb's copy holds only in-frame clones and misses some; the assay was immunoSEQ multiplex PCR. The sample includes around 300,000 clones, about nine tenths of them seen just once. Sequenced input: peripheral blood. These receptors were obtained from a woman aged 40 to 50 who had recovered from COVID-19.

The J gene is TRBJ2-3, the V gene TRBV2; D ambiguous. The CDR3 runs to 14 residues. The V end lost 6 bases, the J end lost 6 bases, and 16 bases lay between the germline ends. Germline V lookup: CDR1 SNHLY, CDR2 FYNNEI. The CDR3 DNA reads as TGTGCCAGCAGGATTGATCTGACTCACGATACGCAGTATTTT. Amino acid sequence: CASRIDLTHDTQYF.

The chain is built from TRBV4-1 and TRBJ1-1; 7 bases align to TRBD1. The CDR3 is 13 residues long. J gave up 5 bases and V 4 bases, and 4 bases lay outside the gene matches. CDR1 is MGHRA and CDR2 is YSYEKL in the germline V gene. This CDR3 is CASSRQGLTEAFF. The CDR3 nucleotides read TGCGCCAGCAGCCGACAGGGCCTAACTGAAGCTTTCTTT.

The chain's CDR3 is CASSKGQKVRNTEAFF. CDR3 DNA: TGTGCCAGCAGCAAGGGACAAAAGGTCAGGAACACTGAAGCTTTCTTT. The rearrangement links TRBV3-1 (or the pseudogene TRBV3-2) to TRBJ1-1; weak D call: TRBD1 (6 bases). Trimming removed 5 bases at V and 1 base at J, with 17 bases between. CDR3 length: 16 residues. Looked up from germline, CDR1 is LGHDT and CDR2 is YNNKEL (reference sequence).

The gene calls are TRBV5-6 and TRBJ2-5; 9 bases line up with TRBD2. The CDR3 consists of 16 residues. The germline V gene encodes CDR1 SGHDT and CDR2 YYEEEE. V shed 2 bases, J shed 1 base, and the junction held 6 bases outside the gene matches. CDR3 sequence (DNA): TGTGCCAGCAGCTTCCGAATTAGCGGGAGCCAAGAGACCCAGTACTTC. This sequence encodes CASSFRISGSQETQYF. Filled out from reference TRBV5-6 and TRBJ2-5, the complete variable domain reads DAGVTQSPTHLIKTRGQQVTLRCSPKSGHDTVSWYQQALGQGPQFIFQYYEEEERQRGNFPDRFSGHQFPNYSSELNVNALLLGDSALYLCASSFRISGSQETQYFGPGTRLLVL.

The chain links TRBV30 to TRBJ2-5; 10 nucleotides line up with TRBD2. The CDR3 has 17 residues. With 2 bases clipped from V and 0 bases from J, the junction kept 9 bases outside the gene matches. Per the germline V gene, CDR1 is GTSNPN and CDR2 is SVGIG (reference sequence). CDR3 bases: TGTGCCTGGAGTCGAAGCACTAGCGGGGAGTACCAAGAGACCCAGTACTTC. Amino acid sequence: CAWSRSTSGEYQETQYF. Combining the CDR3 with reference TRBV30 and TRBJ2-5 gives the whole variable domain SQTIHQWPATLVQPVGSPLSLECTVEGTSNPNLYWYRQAAGRGLQLLFYSVGIGQISSEVPQNLSASRPQDRQFILSSKKLLLSDSGFYLCAWSRSTSGEYQETQYFGPGTRLLVL.

The V gene is TRBV7-8, the J gene TRBJ1-4; tentatively, D is TRBD1 (6 bases). Trimming removed 0 bases at V and 8 bases at J, with 13 bases between. The V gene's germline CDR1 is SGHVS and CDR2 FQNEAQ. The CDR3 spans 15 residues. The CDR3 DNA is TGTGCCAGCAGCTTAGCGCCAGGGGCAGAGGAAAAACTGTTTTTT. It yields the protein CASSLAPGAEEKLFF.

This chain links TRBV4-1 with TRBJ2-7; a weak D match, TRBD2 (6 bases). Trimming cost V 0 bases and J 1 base, with 13 bases left between them. The CDR3 spans 16 residues. The germline gives CDR1 MGHRA, CDR2 YSYEKL. CDR3 region: CASSQDPRGRSYEQYF. DNA for the CDR3: TGCGCCAGCAGCCAAGACCCTCGTGGGAGGTCCTACGAGCAGTACTTC.

The chain's CDR3 is CASRKGQGGEETQYF. In nucleotides, the CDR3 is TGTGCCAGTAGAAAAGGACAGGGAGGGGAAGAGACCCAGTACTTC. The chain has TRBV19 and TRBJ2-5; tentative D call: TRBD1 (8 bases). Looked up from germline, CDR1 is LNHDA and CDR2 is SQIVND (reference sequence). This CDR3 spans 15 amino acids. V gave up 6 bases and J gave up 3 bases, with 17 bases separating them.

The J gene is TRBJ2-2, the V gene TRBV27; D may be TRBD1 (6 bases). V gave up 6 bases and J gave up 2 bases, with 13 bases separating them. From germline, CDR1 is MNHEY and CDR2 SMNVEV (reference sequence). The CDR3 spans 15 residues. The CDR3 bases are TGTGCCAGCAGAGGCATGGACAGAAACACCGGGGAGCTGTTTTTT. As protein: CASRGMDRNTGELFF.

CDR3 bases: TGCGCCAGCAGTTCCCAGACTAGCGGAACCTACGAGCAGTACTTC. Translating it yields CASSSQTSGTYEQYF. The chain recombines TRBV5-1 with TRBJ2-7, with 9 bases aligning to TRBD2. The V gene end was trimmed by 5 bases and the J gene end by 2 bases; junction bases not matched to a gene: 8. Germline CDR1 and CDR2: SGHRS and YFSETQ. The CDR3 is made up of 15 amino acids.

This chain joins TRBV19 and TRBJ1-2; 11 bases are shared with TRBD1. There are 17 residues in the CDR3. Germline CDR1 is LNHDA and CDR2 is SQIVND (reference sequence). The ends lost 6 bases at V and 1 base at J; junction bases unmatched: 10. This chain's CDR3 is CASRSPGTGGHNYGYTF. As DNA, the CDR3 is TGTGCCAGTAGGTCGCCCGGGACAGGGGGGCATAACTATGGCTACACCTTC. The full variable domain, completed using reference TRBV19 and TRBJ1-2, is DGGITQSPKYLFRKEGQNVTLSCEQNLNHDAMYWYRQDPGQGLRLIYYSQIVNDFQKGDIAEGYSVSREKKESFPLTVTSAQKNPTAFYLCASRSPGTGGHNYGYTFGSGTRLTVV.

The V call is TRBV5-4, the J call TRBJ2-3; D may be TRBD2 (7 bases). V lost 0 bases, J lost 0 bases, and 11 bases lay in between. The CDR3 covers 16 residues. CDR1 and CDR2 from the germline V gene are SGHNT and YYREEE (reference sequence). CDR3: CASSLVGGHSTDTQYF. Here the CDR3 DNA reads TGTGCCAGCAGCTTGGTCGGGGGGCATAGCACAGATACGCAGTATTTT.

The chain couples TRBV3-1 (or the pseudogene TRBV3-2) to TRBJ2-2; D unclear. Germline CDR1 and CDR2: LGHDT and YNNKEL (reference sequence). V was shortened by 4 bases and J by 5 bases, with 5 bases between the two germline ends. The CDR3 is 12 residues long. CDR3 nucleotides: TGTGCCAGCAGCCTTAGAACCGGGGAGCTGTTTTTT. This translates into CASSLRTGELFF.

This chain uses TRBV16 with TRBJ2-3; 8 bases align to TRBD1. The J segment lost 6 bases and the V segment lost 4 bases, leaving 9 bases of the junction unmatched. Germline assignment: CDR1 KGHSY and CDR2 FQNENV. The CDR3 runs to 15 residues. The CDR3 sequence: CASSPHLTGADTQYF. CDR3 nucleotides: TGTGCCAGCAGCCCCCACCTGACAGGGGCCGATACGCAGTATTTT. The variable domain in full, completed from reference TRBV16 and TRBJ2-3, reads GEEVAQTPKHLVRGEGQKAKLYCAPIKGHSYVFWYQQVLKNEFKFLISFQNENVFDETGMPKERFSAKCLPNSPCSLEIQATKLEDSAVYFCASSPHLTGADTQYFGPGTRLTVL.

The chain links TRBV7-8 to TRBJ2-2; maybe TRBD2 (6 bases). This CDR3 region has 16 residues. Trimming shortened V by 8 bases and J by 7 bases, and 23 bases separated the two germline ends. Germline lookup yields CDR1 SGHVS and CDR2 FQNEAQ. The CDR3 loop reads CASGRLASVTGGELFF. In DNA form, the CDR3 reads TGTGCCAGCGGCCGGCTAGCGAGTGTGACGGGCGGGGAGCTGTTTTTT.

The J gene is TRBJ2-3, the V gene TRBV19; 9 bases are shared with TRBD2. The CDR3 has 16 residues. After removal of 8 bases from V and 1 base from J, the junction contained 10 bases not matched to a gene. Germline lookup yields CDR1 LNHDA and CDR2 SQIVND (reference sequence). CDR3: CASGLAGLGGTDTQYF. In nucleotides, the CDR3 is TGTGCCAGTGGGCTAGCGGGATTAGGAGGCACAGATACGCAGTATTTT.

The chain uses TRBV9 and TRBJ2-7, with TRBD2 matching 13 bases. CDR1 SGDLS and CDR2 YYNGEE come from the germline V gene. The CDR3 spans 14 residues. Losses at the gene ends were 8 bases for V and 5 bases for J; bases not matched to a gene: 7. The CDR3 loop is CARRGLAGIDEQYF. The CDR3 nucleotides are TGTGCCAGAAGGGGACTAGCGGGAATCGACGAGCAGTACTTC.

V is TRBV19 and J is TRBJ2-5, with 7 bases lining up with TRBD2. Germline CDR1 reads LNHDA; CDR2 reads SQIVND (reference sequence). V lost 4 bases and J lost 0; bases outside the gene matches: 14. The CDR3 is 18 amino acids. The CDR3 sequence: CASSRRGGRLGYQETQYF. The CDR3 region has the DNA TGTGCCAGTAGTAGGCGGGGCGGGAGATTGGGGTACCAAGAGACCCAGTACTTC.

The chain carries TRBV11-2 and TRBJ2-1; maybe TRBD2 (6 bases). This CDR3 comprises 15 residues. Germline-derived CDR1 and CDR2 are SGHAT and FQNNGV. V was cut by 2 bases and J by 0 bases, with 8 bases left in between. CDR3 DNA: TGTGCCAGCAGCTTATCCGGGAGCTCCTACAATGAGCAGTTCTTC. It is translated as CASSLSGSSYNEQFF.

This clone has a single count. The chain's CDR3 is CASSPQDLGDTEAFF. As DNA, the CDR3 is TGTGCCAGCTCACCCCAGGATTTAGGGGACACTGAAGCTTTCTTT. V gene TRBV18 combines with J gene TRBJ1-1, with a possible D match to TRBD1 (5 bases). V lost 3 bases, J lost 3 bases, and 14 bases lay in between. The CDR3 covers 15 residues. The germline V gene encodes CDR1 KGHSH and CDR2 LQKENI.

The sample holds a few counts of this clone. J is TRBJ2-6 and V is TRBV5-4, with a possible D match to TRBD1 (7 bases). This CDR3 comprises 18 residues. Between the trimmed V and J ends, which lost 4 bases and 0 bases, there was a span of 17 bases. CDR1 and CDR2 from the germline V gene are SGHNT and YYREEE (reference sequence). This CDR3 is CASSPGGQRSSGANVLTF. The CDR3 region has the DNA TGTGCCAGCAGCCCCGGGGGACAGCGTAGCTCTGGGGCCAACGTCCTGACTTTC.

V gene TRBV30 combines with J gene TRBJ1-2, with TRBD1 matching over 8 bases. V shed 1 base and J 6 bases; nucleotides not matched to a gene: 4. The CDR3 runs 13 residues. Germline CDR1 is GTSNPN and CDR2 is SVGIG (reference sequence). The CDR3 region has the DNA TGTGCCTGGAGTGCCCAGGGGGCGGATGGCTACACCTTC. Translated: CAWSAQGADGYTF.

The V call is TRBV19, the J call TRBJ2-2, with 9 bases aligning to TRBD2. The CDR3 is 15 residues long. V shed 6 bases and J 7 bases; nucleotides not matched to a gene: 9. Germline V gene data show CDR1 as LNHDA and CDR2 as SQIVND (reference sequence). CDR3 sequence: CASSPLREGHGELFF. The CDR3 DNA reads as TGTGCCAGTAGCCCATTGCGGGAGGGCCACGGGGAGCTGTTTTTT. Supplemented by reference TRBV19 and TRBJ2-2, the full variable domain reads DGGITQSPKYLFRKEGQNVTLSCEQNLNHDAMYWYRQDPGQGLRLIYYSQIVNDFQKGDIAEGYSVSREKKESFPLTVTSAQKNPTAFYLCASSPLREGHGELFFGEGSRLTVL.

J is TRBJ2-5 and V is TRBV30; tentatively, D is TRBD2 (5 bases). Per germline, CDR1 GTSNPN and CDR2 SVGIG (reference sequence). V lost 0 bases and J 5 bases, leaving 10 bases between the germline ends. The CDR3 runs to 13 residues. In DNA, the CDR3 is TGTGCCTGGAGTGTACTAAGAGGGGAGACCCAGTACTTC. Amino acid sequence: CAWSVLRGETQYF. Using reference TRBV30 and TRBJ2-5 for the parts outside the CDR3, the full variable domain is SQTIHQWPATLVQPVGSPLSLECTVEGTSNPNLYWYRQAAGRGLQLLFYSVGIGQISSEVPQNLSASRPQDRQFILSSKKLLLSDSGFYLCAWSVLRGETQYFGPGTRLLVL.

The chain is built from TRBV12-3 or TRBV12-4 and TRBJ2-3; a possible D gene is TRBD2 (6 bases). The CDR3 contains 12 residues. Trimming left V 5 bases short and J 6 bases short, with 9 bases between. This chain's CDR3 is CASSRLADTQYF. CDR3 nucleotides: TGTGCCAGCAGTCGCCTAGCGGATACGCAGTATTTT.

This clone was counted a single time. CDR3 in DNA: TGCGCCCGAAACGTGGCAGGGGGCGGAGGAAATGAAAAACTGTTTTTT. This encodes CARNVAGGGGNEKLFF. The chain recombines TRBV23-1 with TRBJ1-4, with TRBD1 matching 8 bases. TRBV23-1 is recorded as an ORF, its role being uncertain. J gave up 5 bases and V 11 bases, and 16 bases lay outside the gene matches. This CDR3 comprises 16 residues.

CDR3 residues: CASSKLLDTYF. The CDR3 DNA reads TGTGCCAGCAGTAAACTACTCGATACGTACTTC. The V and J genes are TRBV2 and TRBJ2-5; D is undetermined. This CDR3 comprises 11 residues. The germline V and J ends were trimmed by 5 bases and 13 bases, with 14 bases remaining between them. Per the germline V gene, CDR1 is SNHLY and CDR2 is FYNNEI.

The chain links TRBV11-2 to TRBJ1-2; a possible D gene is TRBD1 (6 bases). This CDR3 spans 14 amino acids. Trimming removed 1 base from V and 5 bases from J, with 11 bases in between. Germline V gene data show CDR1 as SGHAT and CDR2 as FQNNGV. The CDR3 DNA reads TGTGCCAGCAGCTTAGGACAGGCCGCGTATGGCTACACCTTC. This sequence encodes CASSLGQAAYGYTF.